This T cell receptor beta chain appears in the sequencing data of a study of identical twins listed by TCRdb under 2016. For context, the study as a whole: The study deep-sequenced TCR alpha and beta repertoires from monozygotic twins, unrelated adults of various ages and cord blood to test whether fetal clonotypes persist. Replicate twin experiments were performed at different times using different library preparation protocols to rule out contamination. General study outcomes and caveats: Excess twin sharing in beta out-of-frame sequences was weaker because fewer shared sequences lowered the signal-to-noise ratio. Conclusions relied on cross-sectional statistical analysis, since the same donors could not be followed over many years. Fewer insertions were carried by abundant cord blood beta clonotypes, a similar but weaker trend appeared in young adult naive repertoires, and no such trend appeared in memory repertoires. Zero-insertion analyses could be partly confounded by invariant T cells such as MAIT and iNKT, though diverse VJ usage argued against such confounding for most clonotypes. Compared with coincidental sharing between unrelated individuals, out-of-frame TCR alpha sequences shared between twins showed an excess of sequences with low generation probability. Recombination models systematically underestimated out-of-frame TCR alpha sharing in monozygotic twins but agreed with sharing between unrelated individuals.

All donors were healthy Caucasians. The twin cohort comprised three pairs of female monozygotic twins, all aged roughly 18 to 30 years. RNA for TCR libraries was isolated from peripheral blood mononuclear cells. From its cysteine to its phenylalanine, the CDR3 spans 14 amino acids. The sequence is cut down to CDR3 DNA, 42 bases in frame from base 1. CDR1 and CDR2 are read off the germline V gene as SGHTA and FQGNSA. At the junction V is shortened by 2 bases and J by 1 base; bases outside the gene matches: 2. Libraries came from 5' RACE. The data were produced on an Illumina HiSeq 2000. Template switching added a universal primer binding site, and the final cDNA carried a unique molecular identifier that allowed TCR cDNA molecules to be counted accurately. Specific primers in the conserved constant-segment region were used to synthesize first-strand cDNA for TCR alpha and beta chains. To control for contamination, each cDNA library was double barcoded with a SMART-Mk sample barcode plus Illumina barcodes. TruSeq adapter sequences along with Illumina sample barcodes were introduced in two successive PCR steps. Sequencing of the TCR alpha and beta cDNA libraries was done on the Illumina HiSeq platform using custom primers. The published analysis was carried out like this. Raw reads were processed with MiGEC to extract unique molecular identifiers, and MiXCR was used to determine CDR3 positions. For each individual, recombination models were inferred using an EM algorithm with the repgenHMM and IGoR tools. The tcR package in R was used for shared clonotype analysis, with sharing normalized by the product of cloneset sizes. To study raw recombination free of thymic and clonal selection effects, out-of-frame nonproductive sequences were analyzed. Through fastp at Q25 and MiXCR, TCRdb rebuilt clones from the public reads, retaining in-frame beta chains. Every CDR3 protein is listed once, alongside the most common genes and DNA of its rows. Here the V and J calls rest on TCRdb's processing, not on the authors' analysis. The sample contains fewer than 900,000 distinct CDR3 sequences, about 20% of them found a single time. Roughly 4% of the sample rests with the top ten.

As for this clonotype: No cognate antigen has been identified for it. Nothing much larger sits one base from this clone, and base qualities are not available.

This same sample was also taken into another study, of T cells expressing NK-cell markers. From the second report: Three sorted T-cell subsets (CD3+CD56+NKG2C+, CD3+CD56+NKG2C- and CD3+CD56-NKG2C+) from fewer than 10 donors had their TCR beta-chain repertoires profiled. Of the eight sequenced donors, seven were found to be HCMV-seropositive and one was found to be HCMV-seronegative. To restrict sorting to alphabetaTCR-expressing T cells, an anti-gammadeltaTCR antibody was added in several experiments. For five or six donors, the dominant CD3+CD56+NKG2C+ clonotypes were among the top 10 CD8+ clonotypes and accounted for about 1.0-7.0% of CD8+ T cells. Those dominant clonotypes were again the most abundant among CD3+CD56-NKG2C+ cells in several donors, at roughly 25-65%. Whether the expanded NKG2C-expressing T cell clones were specific for HCMV antigens was left unclear. Randomly selected healthy volunteers, three men and five women, were used as the eight sequenced donors. A commercial ELISA kit detecting HCMV-specific IgG in serum was used to determine HCMV serostatus. For about 6 donors, unsorted PBMC were also used to sequence bulk peripheral blood T-cell repertoires. MIGEC was used to demultiplex reads and group the reads by UMI, and MiTCR was used to assemble and quantify clonotypes. To remove erroneous sequences, TCR cDNA sequences were retained only when supported by two or more reads. The tcR package was used for downstream repertoire analysis, and clonotypes were matched across fractions by CDR3 nucleotide sequence plus V segment. Antigen specificity was annotated against VDJdb with VDJmatch, allowing one amino acid substitution in CDR3.

The TCR sequence derives from a woman between 18 and 29 years old in good health. The chain was built from TRBV7-2 and TRBJ2-7, with TRBD2 identical over 7 junction bases. Sequences were obtained from PBMCs. CDR3 region: CASSLWGGSYEQYF. DNA sequence: TGTGCCAGCAGCTTATGGGGGGGATCCTACGAGCAGTACTTC.